Below, 21 T cell receptor beta chains from the same sample are listed, as sequenced in a study of T-cell memory formation after mild COVID-19 (dated by TCRdb to the early 2020s). The method behind the library was 5' RACE. TCRdb lists the instrument as Illumina NovaSeq 6000. Clones were called with MiXCR by TCRdb after fastp trimmed the public reads at Q25, and only in-frame beta chains were retained. Each CDR3 protein gets just one entry, which takes the most common genes and DNA from the rows behind it. For this sample the table gives fewer than 350,000 distinct CDR3 sequences, of which 14% were detected only once. The ten largest clones add up to 21% of the sample. The sample taken for sequencing was PBMCs or a T cell subset sorted from them (not recorded which). Receptors were obtained from a man between 18 and 35 years old who had mild COVID-19 (a few samples of this study predate the infection). The sample titles of this study are shuffled in the database, so cell type and time point are left out; the donor was told from shared clones.

This clonotype was observed a few times. The chain employs TRBV7-2 and TRBJ1-2, with 9 bases that match TRBD1. Germline V gene lookup returns CDR1 SGHTA and CDR2 FQGNSA. The CDR3 totals 15 residues. With 2 bases clipped from V and 4 bases from J, the junction kept 5 bases outside the gene matches. CDR3 in DNA: TGTGCCAGCAGCTTAAGGGACAGGGAGAGCTATGGCTACACCTTC. Translated: CASSLRDRESYGYTF.

This clonotype was picked up a small number of times. In nucleotides, the CDR3 is TGTGCCAGCAGGACCGGGATCTCCTACGAGCAGTACTTC. This translates into CASRTGISYEQYF. The J gene is TRBJ2-7, the V gene TRBV12-3 or TRBV12-4; D perhaps matches TRBD2 (5 bases). This CDR3 comprises 13 residues. V lost 6 bases and J lost 0, with 9 bases in between.

This sequence joins TRBV6-1 and TRBJ2-7; TRBD2 is a possible D gene (5 bases). Between the trimmed V and J ends, which lost 8 bases and 6 bases, there was a span of 17 bases. CDR3 length: 13 residues. Germline CDR1 reads MNHNS; CDR2 reads SASEGT. This CDR3 reads CASDVGLAREQYV. CDR3 DNA: TGTGCCAGCGATGTTGGGCTAGCCCGCGAGCAGTACGTC.

This clonotype was counted ten times or more. The rearrangement joins TRBV5-1 to TRBJ1-1; 7 nucleotides match TRBD1. CDR3 length: 15 residues. The germline V gene encodes CDR1 SGHRS and CDR2 YFSETQ. After removal of 0 bases from V and 5 bases from J, the junction contained 7 bases not matched to a gene. CDR3 residues: CASSLASTGATEAFF. The DNA of the CDR3 is TGCGCCAGCAGCTTGGCCTCTACAGGGGCGACTGAAGCTTTCTTT. The full variable domain, with the rest looked up from reference TRBV5-1 and TRBJ1-1, is KAGVTQTPRYLIKTRGQQVTLSCSPISGHRSVSWYQQTPGQGLQFLFEYFSETQRNKGNFPGRFSGRQFSNSRSEMNVSTLELGDSALYLCASSLASTGATEAFFGQGTRLTVV.

The V call is TRBV4-3, the J call TRBJ2-5; D call uncertain. In germline, CDR1 is LGHNA, CDR2 YSLEER. Trimming shortened V by 3 bases and J by 2 bases, and 13 bases separated the two germline ends. The CDR3 consists of 15 residues. CDR3 region: CASSQERRRQETQYF. The CDR3 bases are TGCGCCAGCAGCCAGGAACGACGACGGCAAGAGACCCAGTACTTC.

V gene TRBV5-8 combines with J gene TRBJ1-5; D unclear. Trimming removed 0 bases from V and 2 bases from J, with 6 bases in between. CDR3 size: 14 residues. Germline values: CDR1 SGHTS, CDR2 YDEGEE. CDR3 in amino acids: CASSLVLGNQPQHF. DNA of the CDR3: TGTGCCAGCAGCTTGGTGTTAGGCAATCAGCCCCAGCATTTT.

CDR3: CASSLADTQGAQYF. CDR3 nucleotides: TGTGCCAGCAGCTTAGCGGACACGCAGGGAGCCCAGTACTTC. The genes are TRBV7-2 and TRBJ2-5; D possibly matches TRBD1 or TRBD2 (5 bases each). Deletions cut 0 bases from V and 9 bases from J, with 14 bases between. CDR1 and CDR2 from the germline V gene are SGHTA and FQGNSA. The length of the CDR3 is 14 residues. Full variable domain (remainder filled in from reference TRBV7-2 and TRBJ2-5): GAGVSQSPSNKVTEKGKDVELRCDPISGHTALYWYRQSLGQGLEFLIYFQGNSAPDKSGLPSDRFSAERTGGSVSTLTIQRTQQEDSAVYLCASSLADTQGAQYFGPGTRLLVL.

This chain uses TRBV28 with TRBJ2-3; D possibly matches TRBD1 or TRBD2 (5 bases each). Trimming stripped 6 bases from V and 4 bases from J, with 23 bases between. This CDR3 region has 17 residues. Germline values: CDR1 MDHEN, CDR2 SYDVKM. CDR3 bases: TGTGCCAGCAGCCATGATGGGACGACCCGCGACCCAGATACGCAGTATTTT. Its translation is CASSHDGTTRDPDTQYF.

This clonotype has more than one count but fewer than ten. The chain uses TRBV20-1 and TRBJ2-5; a weak D match, TRBD2 (6 bases). This CDR3 is built from 16 residues. The V and J ends lost 0 bases and 2 bases respectively, with 16 bases between them. CDR1 and CDR2 (germline): DFQATT, SNEGSKA (reference sequence). The CDR3 DNA is TGCAGTGCTAGAGATCTGGCGGGGCCGGCGCAAGAGACCCAGTACTTC. Protein sequence: CSARDLAGPAQETQYF.

This clonotype was observed a handful of times. The chain recombines TRBV7-9 with TRBJ1-2, with a weak D call TRBD1 (5 bases). Germline V gene lookup returns CDR1 SEHNR and CDR2 FQNEAQ (reference sequence). The CDR3 spans 15 residues. V lost 1 base, J lost 3 bases, and 12 bases lay in between. DNA of the CDR3: TGTGCCAGCAGCTTAGACGGGGCCTGGGACTATGGCTACACCTTC. This gives the protein CASSLDGAWDYGYTF.

This clonotype came up a few times. The chain combines TRBV5-1 with TRBJ2-2; D is undetermined. Germline assignment: CDR1 SGHRS and CDR2 YFSETQ. Deletions cut 0 bases from V and 0 bases from J, with 6 bases between. CDR3 length: 15 residues. CDR3 sequence: CASSLEGSNTGELFF. The CDR3 region has the DNA TGCGCCAGCAGCTTGGAGGGATCGAACACCGGGGAGCTGTTTTTT.

The chain uses TRBV2 and TRBJ1-3; D ambiguous. Trimming left V 6 bases short and J 0 bases short, with 12 bases between. The CDR3 contains 15 residues. From germline, CDR1 is SNHLY and CDR2 FYNNEI. This chain's CDR3 is CASRARVDSGNTIYF. CDR3 nucleotide sequence: TGTGCCAGCAGGGCCCGAGTTGACTCTGGAAACACCATATATTTT.

As DNA, the CDR3 is TGTGCCAGCAGGGGGACAGGGCCAGGCACAGATACGCAGTATTTT. Its translation is CASRGTGPGTDTQYF. The chain is built from TRBV7-9 and TRBJ2-3; 9 nucleotides line up with TRBD1. The germline V gene encodes CDR1 SEHNR and CDR2 FQNEAQ (reference sequence). The CDR3 consists of 15 residues. V gave up 6 bases and J gave up 1 base; unmatched junction bases: 5.

The chain couples TRBV6-6 to TRBJ1-2; D call uncertain. Germline V gives CDR1 MNHNY, CDR2 SVGAGI (reference sequence). Trimming removed 4 bases from V and 2 bases from J, with 8 bases in between. CDR3 size: 13 residues. The CDR3 region has the DNA TGTGCCAGCAGTTGGACGGAAAACTATGGCTACACCTTC. Protein: CASSWTENYGYTF.

The rearrangement joins TRBV18 to TRBJ2-5; tentatively, D is TRBD2 (6 bases). V was trimmed by 0 bases and J by 5 bases, leaving 13 bases between them. Looked up from germline, CDR1 is KGHSH and CDR2 is LQKENI. This CDR3 contains 15 residues. In DNA, the CDR3 is TGTGCCAGCTCACCACCGGGACCTGCGGGGGAGACCCAGTACTTC. Translating it yields CASSPPGPAGETQYF.

The CDR3 reads CASSSVPGGEGGNQPQHF. The CDR3 nucleotides are TGCGCCAGCAGCTCCGTCCCCGGGGGGGAAGGTGGAAATCAGCCCCAGCATTTT. The chain has TRBV5-1 and TRBJ1-5; possible D gene TRBD1, 5 bases. V lost 3 bases and J 4 bases, leaving 23 bases between the germline ends. CDR3 size: 18 residues. Germline assignment: CDR1 SGHRS and CDR2 YFSETQ.

This clonotype was seen only a few times. This rearrangement joins TRBV3-1 to TRBJ1-2; D gene unclear. The CDR3 loop spans 13 amino acids. Germline CDR1 is LGHDT and CDR2 is YNNKEL (reference sequence). Trimming took off 1 base at V and 1 base at J, with 4 bases between the two ends. The CDR3 loop is CASSQGFNYGYTF. The CDR3 DNA sequence: TGTGCCAGCAGCCAAGGGTTTAACTATGGCTACACCTTC.

This clonotype came up many times. At one of its ends the junction is not consistent with the germline gene, which may arise from a read error. The chain carries TRBV20-1 and TRBJ1-1, with D possibly TRBD1 on 6 matching bases. The CDR3 runs 11 residues. Germline CDR1 and CDR2: DFQATT and SNEGSKA (reference sequence). The CDR3 loop is CSARGGGEAFF. The CDR3 nucleotides read TGCAGTGCCAGAGGAGGGGGTGAGGCTTTCTTT.

This clonotype was observed many times. The rearrangement joins TRBV5-1 to TRBJ1-1; D perhaps matches TRBD1 (5 bases). CDR1 is SGHRS, CDR2 YFSETQ, per germline. This CDR3 is 15 amino acids long. Trimming stripped 4 bases from V and 1 base from J, with 14 bases between. The chain's CDR3 is CASSATVPANTEAFF. Here the CDR3 DNA reads TGCGCCAGCAGCGCGACAGTGCCTGCGAACACTGAAGCTTTCTTT. Filled out from reference TRBV5-1 and TRBJ1-1, the complete variable domain reads KAGVTQTPRYLIKTRGQQVTLSCSPISGHRSVSWYQQTPGQGLQFLFEYFSETQRNKGNFPGRFSGRQFSNSRSEMNVSTLELGDSALYLCASSATVPANTEAFFGQGTRLTVV.

This rearrangement joins TRBV12-3 or TRBV12-4 to TRBJ2-3; TRBD2 is a possible D gene (6 bases). The V end was cut by 3 bases, the J end by 2 bases, with 12 bases between. The CDR3 has 15 residues. The CDR3 spells CASSLSGSNTDTQYF. The CDR3 DNA sequence: TGTGCCAGCAGTTTGTCCGGGAGCAACACAGATACGCAGTATTTT.

The sample holds a few counts of this clonotype. This rearrangement joins TRBV3-1 to TRBJ2-5; the D is unclear. V dropped 5 bases and J dropped 2 bases, with 9 bases sitting between them. The CDR3 extends over 13 amino acids. Germline lookup yields CDR1 LGHDT and CDR2 YNNKEL (reference sequence). The CDR3 region is CASSGLGQETQYF. CDR3 DNA sequence: TGTGCCAGCAGCGGGCTAGGGCAAGAGACCCAGTACTTC.